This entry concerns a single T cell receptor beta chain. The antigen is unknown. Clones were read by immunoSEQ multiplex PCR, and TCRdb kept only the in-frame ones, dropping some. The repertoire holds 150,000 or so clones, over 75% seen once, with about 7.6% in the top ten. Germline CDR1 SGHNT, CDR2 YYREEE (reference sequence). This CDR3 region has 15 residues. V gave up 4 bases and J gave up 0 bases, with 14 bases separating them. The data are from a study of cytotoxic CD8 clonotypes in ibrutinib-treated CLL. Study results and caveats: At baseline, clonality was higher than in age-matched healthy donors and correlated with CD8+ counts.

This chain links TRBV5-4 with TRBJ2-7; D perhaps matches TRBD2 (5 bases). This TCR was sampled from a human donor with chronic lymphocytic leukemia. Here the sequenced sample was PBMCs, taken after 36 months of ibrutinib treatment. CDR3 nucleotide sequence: TGTGCCAGCAGCCGGAAGGAGGCTGGCTCCTACGAGCAGTACTTC. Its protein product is CASSRKEAGSYEQYF.